Following are 15 T cell receptor beta chains from one sample sequenced in a study of immune cell composition in non-small cell lung cancer. The normal lung sample lay at least 3 cm, and maximally far, from the tumour. Repertoires were generated with immunoSEQ multiplex PCR, while TCRdb's copy carries only in-frame clones and drops some. The data hold over 15,000 clones, with 77% observed a single time. A further study also used this sample, focusing on CD4 T cells in lung cancer.

Material: non-adjacent lung tissue. Receptors were obtained from a human donor with non-small cell lung cancer.

This clone was observed a few times. V usage is TRBV2 and J usage is TRBJ2-7; D gene uncertain. CDR1 is SNHLY and CDR2 is FYNNEI in the germline V gene. This CDR3 is built from 13 residues. The germline V and J ends were trimmed by 5 bases and 2 bases, with 10 bases remaining between them. CDR3 bases: TGTGCCAGCAGTCTTTACAGTACCTACGAGCAGTACTTC. The encoded protein is CASSLYSTYEQYF. The entire variable domain, with the rest obtained from reference TRBV2 and TRBJ2-7, is as follows: EPEVTQTPSHQVTQMGQEVILRCVPISNHLYFYWYRQILGQKVEFLVSFYNNEISEKSEIFDDQFSVERPDGSNFTLKIRSTKLEDSAMYFCASSLYSTYEQYFGPGTRLTVT.

The chain joins TRBV18 to TRBJ1-5; D uncertain. Trimming shortened V by 2 bases and J by 0 bases, and 5 bases separated the two germline ends. CDR1 is KGHSH, CDR2 LQKENI, per germline. The CDR3 contains 14 residues. CDR3 sequence (DNA): TGTGCCAGCTCACCAACAAATAGCAATCAGCCCCAGCATTTT. Its protein product is CASSPTNSNQPQHF.

The J gene is TRBJ1-4, the V gene TRBV11-2, with TRBD1 matching over 8 bases. Germline V CDR1 and CDR2: SGHAT, FQNNGV. Germline trimming cut 5 bases from V and 2 bases from J; bases unmatched to any gene: 4. This CDR3 has 15 amino acids. The CDR3 reads CASSEDRATNEKLFF. CDR3 nucleotides: TGTGCCAGCAGCGAGGACAGGGCGACTAATGAAAAACTGTTTTTT.

J is TRBJ1-6 and V is TRBV11-1; D ambiguous. V was trimmed by 3 bases and J by 7 bases, leaving 10 bases between them. Germline lookup yields CDR1 SGHAT and CDR2 FQDESV (reference sequence). The CDR3 totals 14 residues. The CDR3, as DNA: TGTGCCAGCAGCTTTGAACGCACCAATTCACCCCTCCACTTT. This gives the protein CASSFERTNSPLHF.

In this sample, this clone is medium-sized. V and J are TRBV11-2 and TRBJ2-7; 10 bases align to TRBD1. The CDR3 covers 16 residues. J was trimmed by 1 base and V by 6 bases; bases with no gene match: 9. CDR1 SGHAT and CDR2 FQNNGV come from the germline V gene. Here the CDR3 DNA reads TGTGCCAGCAGTCGGCGGGACAGGGGCGCTTCCTACGAGCAGTACTTC. Protein: CASSRRDRGASYEQYF.

This chain links TRBV27 with TRBJ2-7; 8 nucleotides align to TRBD2. With V trimmed by 3 bases and J by 7 bases, 11 bases remained unmatched. There are 15 residues in the CDR3. Germline V gene sequence: CDR1 MNHEY, CDR2 SMNVEV (reference sequence). The CDR3 sequence is CASSFYVRGAREQYF. The CDR3 coding sequence is TGTGCCAGCAGTTTTTACGTGCGGGGGGCACGAGAGCAGTACTTC.

This sequence joins TRBV6-6 and TRBJ1-5; no definite D call. The CDR3 runs to 15 residues. Germline loops: CDR1 MNHNY, CDR2 SVGAGI (reference sequence). Deletions cut 2 bases from V and 0 bases from J, with 8 bases between. The CDR3 spells CASSYGVSSNQPQHF. The CDR3 coding sequence is TGTGCCAGCAGTTACGGTGTGAGTAGCAATCAGCCCCAGCATTTT.

This chain uses TRBV7-9 with TRBJ2-7; 7 bases line up with TRBD1. The CDR3 has 15 residues. CDR1 is SEHNR, CDR2 FQNEAQ, per germline (reference sequence). Germline trimming cut 4 bases from V and 0 bases from J; bases unmatched to any gene: 6. CDR3 sequence reads: CASSSTGPSSYEQYF. The CDR3 coding sequence is TGTGCCAGCAGCTCGACAGGGCCGAGCTCCTACGAGCAGTACTTC.

V usage is TRBV6-1 and J usage is TRBJ1-2; D is perhaps TRBD1 (5 bases). Germline-derived CDR1 and CDR2 are MNHNS and SASEGT. Trimming removed 6 bases from V and 1 base from J, with 12 bases in between. This CDR3 has 14 residues. The CDR3 nucleotides read TGTGCCAGCAGCCCCCGACAGCTTAACTATGGCTACACCTTC. Its protein product is CASSPRQLNYGYTF.

This clone appeared a few times. The V gene is TRBV11-2, the J gene TRBJ2-2; unclear D gene. Trimming shortened V by 3 bases and J by 0 bases, and 8 bases separated the two germline ends. Germline V lookup: CDR1 SGHAT, CDR2 FQNNGV. The CDR3 sequence is 15 residues long. The CDR3 protein is CASSFTESNTGELFF. For the CDR3, the DNA is TGTGCCAGCAGCTTCACGGAGTCGAACACCGGGGAGCTGTTTTTT.

The V gene is TRBV11-3, the J gene TRBJ2-2; D is unresolved. Trimming left V 8 bases short and J 6 bases short, with 13 bases between. Germline CDR1 is SGHNT and CDR2 is YENEEA. The CDR3 loop spans 13 amino acids. The CDR3 coding sequence is TGTGCCAGCGAATCGCGTGGACCCGGGGAGCTGTTTTTT. It is translated as CASESRGPGELFF.

The genes are TRBV5-6 and TRBJ1-2, with D possibly matching TRBD1 (6 bases). In germline, CDR1 is SGHDT, CDR2 YYEEEE. Trimming left V 4 bases short and J 4 bases short, with 17 bases between. CDR3 length equals 15 residues. The CDR3 DNA reads as TGTGCCAGCAGCCTTCCTACCCCAGGGGCCTATGGCTACACCTTC. This translates into CASSLPTPGAYGYTF.

The chain is built from TRBV12-5 and TRBJ1-5; tentative D call: TRBD1 (6 bases). The CDR3 length is 13 residues. V was trimmed by 5 bases and J by 5 bases, leaving 10 bases between them. The V gene's germline CDR1 is LGHNT and CDR2 FRNRAP. The DNA for the CDR3 is TGTGCTAGTGGTGGGGGCCTCCATCAGCCCCAGCATTTT. It translates to CASGGGLHQPQHF.

This chain links TRBV6-4 with TRBJ1-1, with D unclear. V gave up 0 bases and J gave up 6 bases, with 11 bases separating them. The CDR3 is 14 residues long. In germline, CDR1 is MRHNA, CDR2 SNTAGT. CDR3 sequence (DNA): TGTGCCAGCAGTGACTCCGCGTCAAGGGCTGAAGCTTTCTTT. It codes for CASSDSASRAEAFF.

The DNA for the CDR3 is TGTGCCAGCAGCCGCCGCGAGTTTTTCGCTACGCAGTATTTT. Residues: CASSRREFFATQYF. The J gene is TRBJ2-3, the V gene TRBV27, with D hard to call. CDR3 length equals 14 residues. Trimming cost V 6 bases and J 8 bases, with 18 bases left between them. Looked up from germline, CDR1 is MNHEY and CDR2 is SMNVEV (reference sequence).